This T cell receptor (beta chain) was sequenced during a study of control samples from healthy donors and cancer patients. Per the germline V gene, CDR1 is SGDLS and CDR2 is YYNGEE. J lost 6 bases, V lost 3 bases, and 3 bases had no gene match. This CDR3 spans 15 amino acids. The repertoire was sequenced with immunoSEQ multiplex PCR; TCRdb's copy has only in-frame clones and lacks some. The sample consists of more than 85,000 clones, about nine tenths of them appearing once. The chain links TRBV9 to TRBJ2-1, with 13 bases lining up with TRBD2. Input material: blood. This clonotype was sampled from a human donor in good health. The donor label of this sample is uncertain. The CDR3 DNA sequence: TGTGCCAGCAGCGGACTAGCGGGGGGCTTCAATGAGCAGTTCTTC. This encodes CASSGLAGGFNEQFF.